The clone carrying this T cell receptor beta chain was observed once. This specimen comes from a study of blood T cell repertoires in COVID-19. All recovered Cohort 3 donors got two negative PCRs, got clearance, or saw symptom resolution. The germline V gene has CDR1 MNHEY and CDR2 SVGAGI. This CDR3 region has 14 residues. Losses at the gene ends were 2 bases for V and 4 bases for J; bases not matched to a gene: 4. Study processing details: Amplifying reference gene primers gave estimates of nucleated cell counts. Sequenced by immunoSEQ multiplex PCR; TCRdb stores in-frame clones only, minus some. Clone size and V and J calls were adopted from that table, with D and trimming inferred from the DNA. Here the sample spans approximately 220,000 clones, over 80% being singletons.

This chain uses TRBV6-5 with TRBJ1-1; 7 bases align to TRBD1. The sample consisted of PBMCs or T cells enriched from blood (not recorded which). The receptor's source is a man younger than 45 who had recovered from COVID-19. The CDR3 coding sequence is TGTGCCAGCAGTTACCACCGACAGGGCACTGAAGCTTTCTTT. Translated, it gives CASSYHRQGTEAFF.